This entry lists 3 T cell receptor beta chains sequenced from one sample in a study of cytomegalovirus exposure and HLA in healthy donors (dated by TCRdb to the late 2010s). Library prep was done by the immunoSEQ multiplex PCR assay. A mixture of 60 forward primers for TCR Vbeta segments and 13 reverse primers for TCR Jbeta segments was used in the multiplex PCR. The table comes from immuneACCESS by way of TCRdb, which keeps in-frame sequences with V and J called. Part of the clones is missing from these tables; in studies checked, under half for an unresolved V gene and the rest for unknown reasons. This sample comprises 200,000 to 250,000 clones, 75% of them detected only once. The biggest ten clones account for under 2% of the sample. Sequences were obtained from PBMCs. The receptors shown here come from a woman aged 25 to 39 in good health and CMV-seronegative.

The gene calls are TRBV5-8 and TRBJ1-1; D remains ambiguous. V was cut by 0 bases and J by 8 bases, with 11 bases left in between. This CDR3 contains 13 residues. Germline lookup yields CDR1 SGHTS and CDR2 YDEGEE. The CDR3 reads CASSLDRRGEAFF. The CDR3, as DNA: TGTGCCAGCAGCTTGGATAGGCGGGGAGAAGCTTTCTTT.

The chain links TRBV6-4 to TRBJ2-2; 8 nucleotides match TRBD2. The V and J ends lost 5 bases and 3 bases, in that order; junction bases with no gene match: 2. The CDR3 totals 14 residues. Germline V gene lookup returns CDR1 MRHNA and CDR2 SNTAGT. As DNA, the CDR3 is TGTGCCAGCAGTCTACTAGCGGACACCGGGGAGCTGTTTTTT. This gives the protein CASSLLADTGELFF.

The J gene is TRBJ1-2, the V gene TRBV19, with D perhaps TRBD1 (6 bases). Germline V gene lookup returns CDR1 LNHDA and CDR2 SQIVND (reference sequence). V shed 3 bases and J shed 8 bases, with 16 bases lying between them. This CDR3 contains 14 residues. The CDR3 reads CASSIARGAPGYTF. In DNA form, the CDR3 reads TGTGCCAGTAGTATCGCCCGGGGGGCACCCGGCTACACCTTC.